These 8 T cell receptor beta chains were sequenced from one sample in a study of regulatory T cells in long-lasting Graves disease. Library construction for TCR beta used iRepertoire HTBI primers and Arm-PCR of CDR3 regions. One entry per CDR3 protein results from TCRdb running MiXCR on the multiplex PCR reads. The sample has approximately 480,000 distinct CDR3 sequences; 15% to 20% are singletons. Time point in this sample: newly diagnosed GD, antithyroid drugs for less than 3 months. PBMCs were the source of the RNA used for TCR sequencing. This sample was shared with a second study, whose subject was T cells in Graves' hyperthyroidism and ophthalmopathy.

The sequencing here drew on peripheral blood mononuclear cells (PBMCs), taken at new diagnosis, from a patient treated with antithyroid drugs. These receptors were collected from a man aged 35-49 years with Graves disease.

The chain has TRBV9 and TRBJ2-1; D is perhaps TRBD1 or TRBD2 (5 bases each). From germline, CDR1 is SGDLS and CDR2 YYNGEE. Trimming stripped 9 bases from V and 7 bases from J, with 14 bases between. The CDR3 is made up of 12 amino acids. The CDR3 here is CATGRGLNEQFF. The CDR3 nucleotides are TGTGCCACCGGCCGGGGCCTTAATGAGCAGTTCTTC.

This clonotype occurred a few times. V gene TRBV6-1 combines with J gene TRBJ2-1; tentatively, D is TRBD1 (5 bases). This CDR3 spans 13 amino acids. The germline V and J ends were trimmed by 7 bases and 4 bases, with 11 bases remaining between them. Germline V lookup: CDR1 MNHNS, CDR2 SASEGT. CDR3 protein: CASTDSPYNEQFF. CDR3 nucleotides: TGTGCCAGCACCGACAGTCCTTACAATGAGCAGTTCTTC.

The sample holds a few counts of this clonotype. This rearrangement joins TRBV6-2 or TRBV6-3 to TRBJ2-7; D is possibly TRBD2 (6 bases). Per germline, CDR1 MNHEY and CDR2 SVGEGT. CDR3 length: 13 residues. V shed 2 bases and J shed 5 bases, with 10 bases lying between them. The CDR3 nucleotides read TGTGCCAGCAGTTACGCGGGGTCGAACGAGCAGTACTTC. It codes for CASSYAGSNEQYF.

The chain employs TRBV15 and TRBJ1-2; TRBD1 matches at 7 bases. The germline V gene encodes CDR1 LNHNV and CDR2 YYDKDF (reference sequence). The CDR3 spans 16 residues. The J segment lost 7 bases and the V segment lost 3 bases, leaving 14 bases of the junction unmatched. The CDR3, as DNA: TGTGCCACCAGCAGGGTTTCTGGGACAGCGACCCTTGGCTACACCTTC. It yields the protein CATSRVSGTATLGYTF.

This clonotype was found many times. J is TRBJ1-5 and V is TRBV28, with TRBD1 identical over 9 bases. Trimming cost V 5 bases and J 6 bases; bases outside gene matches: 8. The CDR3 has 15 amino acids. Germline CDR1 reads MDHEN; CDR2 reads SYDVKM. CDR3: CASSVRDRVGQPQHF. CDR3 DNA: TGTGCCAGCAGTGTCCGGGACAGGGTAGGTCAGCCCCAGCATTTT.

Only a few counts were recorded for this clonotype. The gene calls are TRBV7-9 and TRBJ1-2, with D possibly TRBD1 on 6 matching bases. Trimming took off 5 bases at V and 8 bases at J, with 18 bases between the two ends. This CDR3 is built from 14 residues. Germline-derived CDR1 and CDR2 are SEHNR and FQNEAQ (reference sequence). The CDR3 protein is CASSPPGGARGYTF. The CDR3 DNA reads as TGTGCCAGCAGCCCGCCGGGGGGGGCACGGGGCTACACCTTC. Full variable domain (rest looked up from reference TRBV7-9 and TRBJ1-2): DTGVSQNPRHKITKRGQNVTFRCDPISEHNRLYWYRQTLGQGPEFLTYFQNEAQLEKSRLLSDRFSAERPKGSFSTLEIQRTEQGDSAMYLCASSPPGGARGYTFGSGTRLTVV.

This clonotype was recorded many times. The CDR3 here is CASRRLNTEAFF. The CDR3 DNA follows: TGTGCCAGCAGGCGTTTGAACACTGAAGCTTTCTTT. V gene TRBV2 combines with J gene TRBJ1-1, with D uncertain. CDR3 length equals 12 residues. Germline V gives CDR1 SNHLY, CDR2 FYNNEI. V lost 6 bases to trimming and J lost 0 bases, with 5 bases between them.

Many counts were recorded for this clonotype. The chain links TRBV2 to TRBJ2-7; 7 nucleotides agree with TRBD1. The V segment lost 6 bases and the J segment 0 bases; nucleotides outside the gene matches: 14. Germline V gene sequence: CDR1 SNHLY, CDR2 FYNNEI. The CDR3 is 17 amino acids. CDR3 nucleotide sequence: TGTGCCAGCAGCGCCTCCATTCCGGGACAGAGCTCCTACGAGCAGTACTTC. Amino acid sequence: CASSASIPGQSSYEQYF.